This T cell receptor (beta chain) was found in a study of blood T cell repertoires in COVID-19. Measured with immunoSEQ multiplex PCR; TCRdb has only the in-frame clones, and not every one. Seen here are about 250,000 clones, around 89% observed once, and the top ten hold approximately 0.84%. The CDR3 is 16 amino acids. In germline, CDR1 is LGHDT, CDR2 YNNKEL (reference sequence). Trimming left V 6 bases short and J 3 bases short, with 17 bases between. Sequenced material: peripheral blood. The V call is TRBV3-1 (or the pseudogene TRBV3-2), the J call TRBJ2-2, with D perhaps TRBD2 (6 bases). This receptor was obtained from a man aged 25 to 40 with acute or convalescent COVID-19. The CDR3 reads CASRFGPTGDTGELFF. The CDR3 DNA reads as TGTGCCAGCAGATTCGGACCAACGGGGGACACCGGGGAGCTGTTTTTT.